Below, 8 T cell receptor beta chains from the same sample are listed, as sequenced in a study of T cell changes during pregnancy in multiple sclerosis. Sequencing used immunoSEQ multiplex PCR; TCRdb keeps in-frame clones, though not all of them. This table holds some 64,000 clones, approximately 91% found once. Sequencing was performed on peripheral blood, taken in the first trimester of pregnancy. The receptor set was obtained from a female donor with multiple sclerosis, enrolled in a pregnancy study.

The chain is built from TRBV7-2 and TRBJ1-6; the D is unclear. The V gene lost 0 bases and the J gene lost 7 bases, with 7 bases spanning the gap. In germline, CDR1 is SGHTA, CDR2 FQGNSA. This CDR3 contains 14 residues. In DNA form, the CDR3 reads TGTGCCAGCAGCTTAGCCATCCAAAATTCACCCCTCCACTTT. As protein: CASSLAIQNSPLHF.

The rearrangement uses TRBV29-1 and TRBJ2-5; 8 bases are a match to TRBD1. Unmatched junction bases numbered 5, after V lost 6 bases and J lost 5 bases. Germline V gene lookup returns CDR1 SQVTM and CDR2 ANQGSEA. The CDR3 runs 12 residues. CDR3 DNA sequence: TGCAGCGTGATCGGACAGGGCGAGACCCAGTACTTC. Translating gives CSVIGQGETQYF.

The genes are TRBV27 and TRBJ2-1, with 8 positions matching TRBD2. V shed 10 bases and J 7 bases; nucleotides not matched to a gene: 12. The V gene's germline CDR1 is MNHEY and CDR2 SMNVEV (reference sequence). The CDR3 loop spans 14 amino acids. The CDR3 loop reads CATNPLSGKNEQFF. The CDR3, as DNA: TGTGCCACCAACCCCCTTAGCGGGAAGAATGAGCAGTTCTTC.

The V call is TRBV2, the J call TRBJ2-7; 8 bases are shared with TRBD1. The CDR3 totals 15 residues. Germline V gene lookup returns CDR1 SNHLY and CDR2 FYNNEI. V was pared by 6 bases and J by 0 bases, with 7 bases of the junction left unmatched. DNA for the CDR3: TGTGCCAGCAGCGAGACAGGGGTGAACTCCTACGAGCAGTACTTC. Residues: CASSETGVNSYEQYF. Complete variable domain (other parts from reference TRBV2 and TRBJ2-7): EPEVTQTPSHQVTQMGQEVILRCVPISNHLYFYWYRQILGQKVEFLVSFYNNEISEKSEIFDDQFSVERPDGSNFTLKIRSTKLEDSAMYFCASSETGVNSYEQYFGPGTRLTVT.

This chain uses TRBV5-1 with TRBJ1-2; D uncertain. This CDR3 spans 14 amino acids. Per germline, CDR1 SGHRS and CDR2 YFSETQ. Trimming removed 1 base at V and 2 bases at J, with 9 bases between. The CDR3 here is CASSLQQPNYGYTF. CDR3 in DNA: TGCGCCAGCAGCTTGCAACAGCCCAACTATGGCTACACCTTC.

The chain is built from TRBV7-9 and TRBJ2-7; D may be TRBD2 (5 bases). The CDR3 runs to 14 residues. Trimming cost V 5 bases and J 6 bases, with 17 bases left between them. Germline assignment: CDR1 SEHNR and CDR2 FQNEAQ (reference sequence). CDR3 residues: CASSRGLPRSEQYF. CDR3 coding DNA: TGTGCCAGCAGCCGTGGACTGCCCAGGAGCGAGCAGTACTTC.

This rearrangement joins TRBV2 to TRBJ2-7, with D possibly TRBD1 on 5 matching bases. Germline loops: CDR1 SNHLY, CDR2 FYNNEI. The CDR3 totals 15 residues. With 2 bases removed from V and 5 bases from J, the gap between germline ends came to 16 bases. The CDR3: CASSESRVLFDEQYF. CDR3 coding DNA: TGTGCCAGCAGTGAATCCAGGGTTCTCTTCGACGAGCAGTACTTC.

This clone was seen once. The rearrangement links TRBV27 to TRBJ2-7, with D perhaps TRBD1 (6 bases). This CDR3 is built from 15 residues. V shed 6 bases and J shed 4 bases, with 19 bases lying between them. CDR1 is MNHEY, CDR2 SMNVEV, per germline (reference sequence). This chain's CDR3 is CASSPSRGTRYEQYF. CDR3 in DNA: TGTGCCAGCAGCCCTAGCAGGGGCACTAGGTACGAGCAGTACTTC.